This T cell receptor beta chain was captured by sequencing in a study of T cells expressing NK-cell markers (dated by TCRdb to between 2020 and 2021). Describing the broader study: Eight or nine donors provided sorted CD3+CD56+NKG2C+, CD3+CD56+NKG2C- and CD3+CD56-NKG2C+ T-cell subsets, whose TCR beta-chain repertoires were profiled. The libraries were sequenced on Illumina HiSeq 2000/2500, MiSeq or NextSeq, producing 2 x 150 bp reads. The eight sequenced donors were randomly selected healthy volunteers, three men and five women. Among the eight sequenced donors, only one was HCMV-seronegative, while the other seven were HCMV-seropositive. Broader findings and caveats from the paper: Those dominant clonotypes were again the most abundant among CD3+CD56-NKG2C+ cells in several donors, at about 28.3-65%. Whether the expanded NKG2C-expressing T cell clones were specific for HCMV antigens was left unclear. In a handful of donors, the dominant CD3+CD56+NKG2C+ clonotypes were among the top 10 CD8+ clonotypes and accounted for roughly 1.0-7.5% of CD8+ T cells.

Concerning this clonotype itself: It lacks a known antigen.

Sequencing was performed on an Illumina HiSeq 2000. TCR beta cDNA libraries were prepared using 5'RACE template switching, which introduced a universal primer site and unique molecular identifiers. Priming for cDNA synthesis came from the TCR beta constant segment, and two successive PCR amplification steps followed. Concerning the study's data processing: MIGEC was used to demultiplex reads and group reads by UMI, and MiTCR was used to assemble and quantify clonotypes. Only TCR cDNA sequences supported by at least two reads were kept to exclude erroneous sequences. The tcR package was used for downstream repertoire analysis, and clonotypes were matched across fractions by CDR3 nucleotide sequence plus V segment. VDJmatch was used to annotate antigen specificity against VDJdb, with one amino acid substitution in CDR3 permitted. With the reads reprocessed by TCRdb, a single entry stands for each CDR3 protein sequence and no DNA is reported. The V and J calls, along with clone size, are taken from TCRdb and not from the paper's own processing. The sample table gives around 550,000 distinct CDR3 sequences. The ten most abundant clones make up roughly 3.4% of the sample.

A commercial ELISA kit detecting HCMV-specific IgG in serum was used to determine HCMV serostatus. Ficoll density gradient centrifugation was used to isolate peripheral blood mononuclear cells from blood. The sample comprised blood T cells: a sorted CD56 or NKG2C T cell subset, CD4+ or CD8+ T cells, or bulk PBMC T cells (not recorded which). The clonotype originates from a man aged 18 to 29 in good health. Donor details come from another sample of the same person, matched by shared clones.

For the CDR3, the sequence is CASSDETVTGELFF. The chain couples TRBV2 to TRBJ2-2; TCRdb selects TRBD1, and the lack of DNA leaves this call unchecked. From its cysteine to its phenylalanine, the CDR3 spans 14 amino acids. No DNA sequence is on record. Via the germline V gene, CDR1 is SNHLY and CDR2 FYNNEI. Outside the CDR3, residues come from the reference TRBV2 and TRBJ2-2 proteins, so the full variable domain is: EPEVTQTPSHQVTQMGQEVILRCVPISNHLYFYWYRQILGQKVEFLVSFYNNEISEKSEIFDDQFSVERPDGSNFTLKIRSTKLEDSAMYFCASSDETVTGELFFGEGSRLTVL.